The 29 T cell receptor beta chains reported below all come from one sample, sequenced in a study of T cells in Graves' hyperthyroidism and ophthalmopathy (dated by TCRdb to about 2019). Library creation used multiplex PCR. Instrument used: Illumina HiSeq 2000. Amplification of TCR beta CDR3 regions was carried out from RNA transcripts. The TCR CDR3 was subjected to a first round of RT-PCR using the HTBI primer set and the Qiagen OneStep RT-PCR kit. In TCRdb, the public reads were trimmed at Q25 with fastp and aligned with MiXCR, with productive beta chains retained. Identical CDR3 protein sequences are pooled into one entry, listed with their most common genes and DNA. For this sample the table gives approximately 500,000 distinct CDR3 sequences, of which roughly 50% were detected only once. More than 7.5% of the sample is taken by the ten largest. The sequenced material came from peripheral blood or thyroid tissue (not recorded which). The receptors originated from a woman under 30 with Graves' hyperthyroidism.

This CDR3 is CSDCRPWRVYEQYF. Here the CDR3 DNA reads TGCAGCGATTGCCGGCCGTGGAGGGTCTACGAGCAGTACTTC. The chain is built from TRBV29-1 and TRBJ2-7, with a tentative D call TRBD2 (6 bases). The CDR3 is 14 amino acids. V lost 7 bases and J 3 bases, leaving 19 bases between the germline ends. Per germline, CDR1 SQVTM and CDR2 ANQGSEA.

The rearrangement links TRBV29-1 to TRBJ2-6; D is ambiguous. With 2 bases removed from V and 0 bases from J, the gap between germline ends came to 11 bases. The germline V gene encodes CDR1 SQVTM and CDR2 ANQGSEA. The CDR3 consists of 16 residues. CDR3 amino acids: CSVESEASSGANVLTF. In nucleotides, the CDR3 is TGCAGCGTTGAAAGTGAAGCCAGCTCTGGGGCCAACGTCCTGACTTTC.

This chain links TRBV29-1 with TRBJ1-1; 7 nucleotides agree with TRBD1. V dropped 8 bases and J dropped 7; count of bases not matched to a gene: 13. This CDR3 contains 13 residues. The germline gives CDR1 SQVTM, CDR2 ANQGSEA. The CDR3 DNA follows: TGCAGCAGTGACCCCTGGGACAGAAGTGAAGCTTTCTTT. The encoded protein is CSSDPWDRSEAFF.

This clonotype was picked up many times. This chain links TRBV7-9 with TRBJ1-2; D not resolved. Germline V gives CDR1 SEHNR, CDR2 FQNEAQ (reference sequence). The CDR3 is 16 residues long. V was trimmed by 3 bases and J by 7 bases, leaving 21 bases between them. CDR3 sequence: CASSLGRWEGFGGYTF. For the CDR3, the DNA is TGTGCCAGCAGCTTGGGCCGTTGGGAGGGATTCGGTGGCTACACCTTC.

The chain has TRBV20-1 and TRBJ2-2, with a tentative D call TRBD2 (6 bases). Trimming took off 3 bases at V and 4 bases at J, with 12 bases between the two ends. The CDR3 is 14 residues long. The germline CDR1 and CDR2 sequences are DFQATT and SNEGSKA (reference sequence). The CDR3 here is CSARRVGGTGELFF. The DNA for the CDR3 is TGCAGTGCTAGGAGAGTGGGAGGCACCGGGGAGCTGTTTTTT.

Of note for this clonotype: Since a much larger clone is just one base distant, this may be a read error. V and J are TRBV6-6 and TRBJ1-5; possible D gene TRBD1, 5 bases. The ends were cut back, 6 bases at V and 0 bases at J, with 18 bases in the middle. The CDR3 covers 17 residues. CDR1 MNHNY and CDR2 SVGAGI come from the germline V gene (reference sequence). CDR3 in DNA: TGTGCCAGCAGGGGGGGGGGAGCGGTGAATAGCAATCAGCCCCAGCATTTT. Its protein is CASRGGGAVNSNQPQHF.

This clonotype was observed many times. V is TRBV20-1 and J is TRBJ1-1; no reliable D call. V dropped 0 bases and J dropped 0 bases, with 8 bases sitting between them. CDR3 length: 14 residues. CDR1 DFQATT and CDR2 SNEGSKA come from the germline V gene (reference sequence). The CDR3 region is CSARDLVLNTEAFF. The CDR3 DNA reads TGCAGTGCTAGAGATTTAGTCCTGAACACTGAAGCTTTCTTT.

As DNA, the CDR3 is TGTGCCAGCTCACCACAGTTTAACTATGGCTACACCTTC. Protein: CASSPQFNYGYTF. The chain has TRBV18 and TRBJ1-2; D unresolved. Looked up from germline, CDR1 is KGHSH and CDR2 is LQKENI. Deletions cut 1 base from V and 1 base from J, with 4 bases between. The CDR3 loop spans 13 amino acids.

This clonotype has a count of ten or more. For the CDR3, the DNA is TGCGCCAGCAGTGAGTCGATATGGGAAGGCTACACCTTC. Its protein product is CASSESIWEGYTF. The genes are TRBV10-1 and TRBJ1-2, with D unresolved. The CDR3 is made up of 13 amino acids. The germline CDR1 and CDR2 sequences are WNHNN and SYGVQD (reference sequence). Trimming removed 0 bases from V and 8 bases from J, with 10 bases in between.

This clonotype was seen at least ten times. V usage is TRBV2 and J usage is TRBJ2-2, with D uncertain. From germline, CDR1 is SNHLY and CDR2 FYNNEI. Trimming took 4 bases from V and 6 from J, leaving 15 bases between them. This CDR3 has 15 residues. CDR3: CASSASVPRAGELFF. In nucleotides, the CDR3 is TGTGCCAGCAGTGCAAGCGTCCCAAGGGCCGGGGAGCTGTTTTTT.

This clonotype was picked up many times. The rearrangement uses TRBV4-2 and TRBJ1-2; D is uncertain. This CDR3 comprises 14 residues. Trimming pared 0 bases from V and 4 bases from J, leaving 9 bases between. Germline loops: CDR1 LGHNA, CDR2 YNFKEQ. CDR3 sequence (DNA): TGTGCCAGCAGCCAAGAAGCAGCCTTCTATGGCTACACCTTC. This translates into CASSQEAAFYGYTF.

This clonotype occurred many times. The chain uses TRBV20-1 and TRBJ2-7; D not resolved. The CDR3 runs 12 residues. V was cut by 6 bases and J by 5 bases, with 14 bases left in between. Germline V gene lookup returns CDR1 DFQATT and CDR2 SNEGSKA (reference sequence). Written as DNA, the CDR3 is TGCAGTGCCCCGGACCCACCCAACGAGCAGTACTTC. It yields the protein CSAPDPPNEQYF.

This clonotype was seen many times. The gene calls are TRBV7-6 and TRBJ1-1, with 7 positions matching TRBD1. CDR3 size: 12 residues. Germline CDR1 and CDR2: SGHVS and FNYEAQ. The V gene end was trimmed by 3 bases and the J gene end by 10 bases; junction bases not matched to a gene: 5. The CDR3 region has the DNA TGTGCCAGCAGCTTCGCCGGGACAGCAGCTTTCTTT. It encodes CASSFAGTAAFF.

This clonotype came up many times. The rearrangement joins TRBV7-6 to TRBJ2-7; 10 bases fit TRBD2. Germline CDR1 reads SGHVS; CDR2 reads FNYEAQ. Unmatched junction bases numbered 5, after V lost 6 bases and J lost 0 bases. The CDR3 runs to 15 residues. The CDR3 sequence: CASSPSGGSSYEQYF. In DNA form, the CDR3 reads TGTGCCAGCAGTCCTAGCGGGGGTAGCTCCTACGAGCAGTACTTC.

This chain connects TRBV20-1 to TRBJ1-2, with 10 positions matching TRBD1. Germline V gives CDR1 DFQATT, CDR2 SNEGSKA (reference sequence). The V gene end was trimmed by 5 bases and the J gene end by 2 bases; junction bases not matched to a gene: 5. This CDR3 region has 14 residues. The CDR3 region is CSAAEGQGNYGYTF. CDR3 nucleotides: TGCAGTGCTGCGGAGGGACAGGGGAACTATGGCTACACCTTC.

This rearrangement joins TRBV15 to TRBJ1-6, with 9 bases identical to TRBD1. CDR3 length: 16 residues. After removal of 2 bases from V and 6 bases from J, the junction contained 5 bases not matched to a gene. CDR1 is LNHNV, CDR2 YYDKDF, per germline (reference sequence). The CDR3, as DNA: TGTGCCACCAGCAGACAAAGGGACAGGGCTAATTCACCCCTCCACTTT. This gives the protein CATSRQRDRANSPLHF.

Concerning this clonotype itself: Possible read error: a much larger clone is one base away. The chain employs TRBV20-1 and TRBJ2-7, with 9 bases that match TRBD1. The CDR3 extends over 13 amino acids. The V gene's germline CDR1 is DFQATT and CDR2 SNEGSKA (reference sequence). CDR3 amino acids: CSARGQGFYGQYF. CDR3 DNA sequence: TGCAGTGCACGCGGACAGGGGTTCTACGGGCAGTACTTC.

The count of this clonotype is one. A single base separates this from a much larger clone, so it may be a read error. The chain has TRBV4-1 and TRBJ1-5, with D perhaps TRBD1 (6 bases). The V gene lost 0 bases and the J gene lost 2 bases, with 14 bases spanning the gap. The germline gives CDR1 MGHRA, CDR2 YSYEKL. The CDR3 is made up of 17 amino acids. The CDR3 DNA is TGCGCCAGCAGCCAAGATCCGGCAGGGGATGGCAATCAGCCCCAGCATTTT. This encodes CASSQDPAGDGNQPQHF.

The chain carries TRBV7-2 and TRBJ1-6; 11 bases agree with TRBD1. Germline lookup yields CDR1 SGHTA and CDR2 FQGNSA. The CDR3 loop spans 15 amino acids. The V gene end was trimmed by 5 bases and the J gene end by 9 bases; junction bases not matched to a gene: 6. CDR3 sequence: CASSSAGQGVSPLHF. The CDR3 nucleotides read TGTGCCAGCAGCAGCGCGGGACAGGGGGTTTCACCCCTCCACTTT.

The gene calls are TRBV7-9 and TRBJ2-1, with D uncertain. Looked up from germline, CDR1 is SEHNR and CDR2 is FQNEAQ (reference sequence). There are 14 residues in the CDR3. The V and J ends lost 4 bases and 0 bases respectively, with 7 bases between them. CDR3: CASSSDRSYNEQFF. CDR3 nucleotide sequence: TGTGCCAGCAGCTCAGACCGCTCCTACAATGAGCAGTTCTTC.

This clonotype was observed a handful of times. The CDR3 DNA reads as TGTGCCAGCAGTGAAAGGATGAGGACTAGCGGCCATACGCAGTATTTT. Translating it yields CASSERMRTSGHTQYF. This chain links TRBV2 with TRBJ2-3, with 10 bases that match TRBD2. CDR1 SNHLY and CDR2 FYNNEI come from the germline V gene. This CDR3 has 16 amino acids. Unmatched junction bases numbered 9, after V lost 2 bases and J lost 7 bases. Supplemented by reference TRBV2 and TRBJ2-3, the full variable domain reads EPEVTQTPSHQVTQMGQEVILRCVPISNHLYFYWYRQILGQKVEFLVSFYNNEISEKSEIFDDQFSVERPDGSNFTLKIRSTKLEDSAMYFCASSERMRTSGHTQYFGPGTRLTVL.

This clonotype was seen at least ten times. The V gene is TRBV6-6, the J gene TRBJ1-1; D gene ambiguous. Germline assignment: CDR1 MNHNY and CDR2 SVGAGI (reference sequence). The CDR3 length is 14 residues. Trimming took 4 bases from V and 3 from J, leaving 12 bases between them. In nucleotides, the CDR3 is TGTGCCAGCAGTTTCGACGGCTCCGACACTGAAGCTTTCTTT. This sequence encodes CASSFDGSDTEAFF.

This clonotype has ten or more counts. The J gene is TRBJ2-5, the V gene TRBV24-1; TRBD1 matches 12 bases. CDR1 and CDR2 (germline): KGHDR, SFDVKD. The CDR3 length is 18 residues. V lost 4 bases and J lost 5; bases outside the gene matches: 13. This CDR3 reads CATSDPPGTGGEWETQYF. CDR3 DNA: TGTGCCACCAGTGACCCTCCCGGGACAGGGGGCGAATGGGAGACCCAGTACTTC.

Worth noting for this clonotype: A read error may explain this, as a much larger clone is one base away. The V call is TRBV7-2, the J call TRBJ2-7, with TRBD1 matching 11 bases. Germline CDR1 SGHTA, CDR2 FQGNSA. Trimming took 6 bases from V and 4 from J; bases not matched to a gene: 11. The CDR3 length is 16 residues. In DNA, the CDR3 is TGTGCCAGCAGGAACGCCCCGGGACAGGGGGTGTACGAGCAGTACTTC. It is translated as CASRNAPGQGVYEQYF.

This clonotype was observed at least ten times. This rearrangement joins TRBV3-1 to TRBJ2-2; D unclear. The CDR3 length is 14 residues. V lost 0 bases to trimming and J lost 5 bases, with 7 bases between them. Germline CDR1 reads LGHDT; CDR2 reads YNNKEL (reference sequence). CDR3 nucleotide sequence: TGTGCCAGCAGCCAAGATTGGGGAACCGGGGAGCTGTTTTTT. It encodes CASSQDWGTGELFF.

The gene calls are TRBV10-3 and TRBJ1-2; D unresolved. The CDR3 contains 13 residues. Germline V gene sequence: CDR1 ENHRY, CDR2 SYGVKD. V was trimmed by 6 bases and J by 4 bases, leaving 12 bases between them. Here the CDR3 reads CAIRGYTIYGYTF. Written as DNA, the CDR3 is TGTGCCATCAGAGGATACACCATCTATGGCTACACCTTC.

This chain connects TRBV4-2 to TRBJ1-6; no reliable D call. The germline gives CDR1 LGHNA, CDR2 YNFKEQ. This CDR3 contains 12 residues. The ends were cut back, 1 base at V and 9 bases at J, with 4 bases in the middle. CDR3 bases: TGTGCCAGCAGCCAAGCGAGTTCACCCCTCCACTTT. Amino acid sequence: CASSQASSPLHF.

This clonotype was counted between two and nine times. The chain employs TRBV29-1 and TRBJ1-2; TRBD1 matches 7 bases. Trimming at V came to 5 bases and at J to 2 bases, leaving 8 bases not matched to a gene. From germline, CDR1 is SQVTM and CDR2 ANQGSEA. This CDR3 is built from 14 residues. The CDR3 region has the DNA TGCAGCGTTAGGGCAGGGGGTGGCAACTATGGCTACACCTTC. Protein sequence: CSVRAGGGNYGYTF.

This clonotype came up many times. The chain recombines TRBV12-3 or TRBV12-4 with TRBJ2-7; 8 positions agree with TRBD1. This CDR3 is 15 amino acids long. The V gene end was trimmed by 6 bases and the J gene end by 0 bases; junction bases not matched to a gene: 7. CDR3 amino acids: CASSSGTGRSYEQYF. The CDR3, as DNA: TGTGCCAGCAGCTCTGGGACAGGACGCTCCTACGAGCAGTACTTC.